This T cell receptor beta chain was sequenced during a study of T cell clonality in common variable immunodeficiency. Study conclusions and caveats: Fewer deletions and N-nucleotide insertions were reportedly seen in common variable immunodeficiency TCR beta sequences.

This clone was observed a few times. Antigen specificity is unknown. The CDR3 end lies 3 residues beyond the end of the read and is filled in from the germline J gene. V lost 6 bases, J lost 8 bases, and 13 bases lay in between. Per the germline V gene, CDR1 is SGHTA and CDR2 is FQGNSA. The CDR3 is made up of 13 amino acids. Assay used: immunoSEQ multiplex PCR; TCRdb lists only in-frame clones, some missing. There are over a thousand clones in the sample, none observed a single time. The chain uses TRBV7-2 and TRBJ1-4; no firm D call. Sequencing was carried out using peripheral blood mononuclear cells. The receptor's source is a human donor with common variable immunodeficiency. The CDR3 region is CASRIRRNEKLFF. CDR3 DNA, as far as it was read: TGTGCCAGCAGGATACGCAGGAACGAAAAA.